This T cell receptor beta chain is from a study of a mutant IDH1 vaccine in newly diagnosed glioma. About the research overall: Beginning 4-6 weeks after radiotherapy alone, or with temozolomide cycles, vaccination took place.

Stated time point: week 35, safety follow-up. All doses held 300 ug of mutant IDH1 20-mer peptide, with topical imiquimod. The length of the CDR3 is 11 residues. Per the germline V gene, CDR1 is DFQATT and CDR2 is SNEGSKA (reference sequence). The V end was cut by 6 bases, the J end by 6 bases, with 11 bases between. This clone was observed a handful of times. What it recognizes is unknown. This table comes from immunoSEQ multiplex PCR, and its TCRdb copy is limited to in-frame clones, with some not included. This table holds roughly 64,000 clones, about 73% found once. The clonotype was recovered from a man in his fifties or sixties with glioma. This sample comprised PBMCs, obtained from a glioma patient whose treatment included an IDH1 peptide vaccine. The genes are TRBV20-1 and TRBJ1-1; weak D call: TRBD1 (5 bases). CDR3 residues: CSAGDFPEAFF. CDR3 bases: TGCAGTGCCGGGGACTTCCCTGAAGCTTTCTTT.